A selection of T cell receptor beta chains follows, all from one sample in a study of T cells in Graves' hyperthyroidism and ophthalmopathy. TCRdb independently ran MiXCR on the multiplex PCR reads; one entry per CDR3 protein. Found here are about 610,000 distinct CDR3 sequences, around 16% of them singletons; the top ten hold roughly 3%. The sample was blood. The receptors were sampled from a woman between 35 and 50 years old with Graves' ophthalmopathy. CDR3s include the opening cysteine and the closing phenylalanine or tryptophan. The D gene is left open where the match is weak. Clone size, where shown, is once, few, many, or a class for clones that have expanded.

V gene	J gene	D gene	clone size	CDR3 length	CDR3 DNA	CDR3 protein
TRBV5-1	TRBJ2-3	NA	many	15	TGCGCCAGCAGCTTGAATGGGGGGCATGCAGATACGCAGTATTTT	CASSLNGGHADTQYF
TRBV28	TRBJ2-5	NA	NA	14	TGTGCCAGCAGCCCTATTTGGGGCCAAGAGACCCAGTACTTC	CASSPIWGQETQYF
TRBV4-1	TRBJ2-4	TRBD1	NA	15	TGTGCCAGCAGCCAAGGGACAGGGTCGGAGGACGTTCAGTACTTC	CASSQGTGSEDVQYF
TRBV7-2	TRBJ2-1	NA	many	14	TGTGCCAGCAGCTTTGGGTTGAGGGACAATGAGCAGTTCTTC	CASSFGLRDNEQFF
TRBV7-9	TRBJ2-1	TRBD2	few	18	TGTGCCAGCAGCTTAGTTAGCGGGGGATGGAGCTCCTACAATGAGCAGTTCTTC	CASSLVSGGWSSYNEQFF
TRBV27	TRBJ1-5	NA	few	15	TGTGCCAGCAGTTTTCGGCAGGATGGCAATCAGCCCCAGCATTTT	CASSFRQDGNQPQHF
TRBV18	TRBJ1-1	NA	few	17	TGTGCCAGCTCACCGAGGAAGGGGGGCGTTCTGAACACTGAAGCTTTCTTT	CASSPRKGGVLNTEAFF
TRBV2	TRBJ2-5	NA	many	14	TGTGCCAGCAGTGGAAATCTGGCTGGGGAGACCCAGTACTTC	CASSGNLAGETQYF
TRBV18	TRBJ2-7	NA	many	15	TGTGCCAGCTCACCAGGCGGCGGGGGCCCCTACGAGCAGTACTTC	CASSPGGGGPYEQYF
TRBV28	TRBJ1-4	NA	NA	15	TGTGCCAGCAGGCCCAACTTTGCTGGGGTTGAAAAACTGTTTTTT	CASRPNFAGVEKLFF
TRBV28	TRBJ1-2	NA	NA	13	TGTGCCAGCAGGCTAGGGGGAAACTATGGCTACACCTTC	CASRLGGNYGYTF
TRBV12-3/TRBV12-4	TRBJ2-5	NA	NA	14	TGTGCCAGCAGTTTTTCCGGGCAGGGAGAGACCCAGTACTTC	CASSFSGQGETQYF
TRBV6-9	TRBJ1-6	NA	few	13	TGTGCCACCTCAGGGACATATAATTCACCCCTCCACTTT	CATSGTYNSPLHF
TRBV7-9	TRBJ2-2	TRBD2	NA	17	TGTGCCAGCAGCACCTCCCGAACTAGCGATGGCACCGGGGAGCTGTTTTTT	CASSTSRTSDGTGELFF
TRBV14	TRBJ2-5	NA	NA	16	TGTGCCAGCAGCCATAGTTGGGGGTCGTATGGAGAGACCCAGTACTTC	CASSHSWGSYGETQYF
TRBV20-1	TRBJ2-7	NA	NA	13	TGCAGTGCTAGAGACAGCATGGGGTTCGAGCAGTACTTC	CSARDSMGFEQYF
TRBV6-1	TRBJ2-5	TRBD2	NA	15	TGTGCCAGCTCCCGACTAGCGGGGGAGCAAGAGACCCAGTACTTC	CASSRLAGEQETQYF
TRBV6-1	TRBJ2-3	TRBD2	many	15	TGTGCCAGCAGTCAAGCGGGGGGGCCCTTTGACACGCAGTATTTT	CASSQAGGPFDTQYF
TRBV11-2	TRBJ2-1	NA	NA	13	TGTGCCAGCAGCTTAGATGGGTTTAATGAGCAGTTCTTC	CASSLDGFNEQFF
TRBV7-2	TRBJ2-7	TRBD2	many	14	TGTGCCAGCAGCCCAGGACTAGTTTCAAACGAGCAGTACTTC	CASSPGLVSNEQYF
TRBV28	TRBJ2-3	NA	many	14	TGTGCCAGCAGCCTGACTAGTCGCCCAGATACGCAGTATTTT	CASSLTSRPDTQYF
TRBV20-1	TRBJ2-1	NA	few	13	TGCAGTGCTGCCTCGGATCGGCGGAATGAGCAGTTCTTC	CSAASDRRNEQFF
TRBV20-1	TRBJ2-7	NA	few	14	TGCAGTGCTAGAGATTGGGCTCGGGAATACGAGCAGTACTTC	CSARDWAREYEQYF
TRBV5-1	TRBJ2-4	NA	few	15	TGCGCCAGCAGCTTGGGACACCTAGCCAAAAACATTCAGTACTTC	CASSLGHLAKNIQYF
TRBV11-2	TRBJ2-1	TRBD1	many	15	TGTGCCAGCAGCTTGGGGACAGGGATACGAGGTGAGCAGTTCTTC	CASSLGTGIRGEQFF
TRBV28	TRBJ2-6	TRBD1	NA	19	TGTGCCAGCAGTTCCCTCCGGACAGGGGCGAGCTCTGGGGCCAACGTCCTGACTTTC	CASSSLRTGASSGANVLTF
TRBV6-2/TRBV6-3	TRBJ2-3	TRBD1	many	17	TGTGCCAGCAGTTACAGTGGACAGGGATGGAGCACAGATACGCAGTATTTT	CASSYSGQGWSTDTQYF
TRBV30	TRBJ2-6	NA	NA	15	TGTGCCTGGAGTGGCGAAATATATGGGGCCAACGTCCTGACTTTC	CAWSGEIYGANVLTF
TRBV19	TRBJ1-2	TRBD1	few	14	TGTGCCAGTAGTAGCCGGGACAGTCCCTATGGCTACACCTTC	CASSSRDSPYGYTF
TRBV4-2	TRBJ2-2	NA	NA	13	TGTGCCAGCAGCCAAGATAGGGGAAGGGAGCTGTTTTTT	CASSQDRGRELFF
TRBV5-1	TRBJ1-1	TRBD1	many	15	TGCGCCAGCAGCCCCACAACAGGGGGGGTCACTGAAGCTTTCTTT	CASSPTTGGVTEAFF
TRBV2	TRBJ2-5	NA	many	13	TGTGCCAGCCTCCCAACCCGGTGGGAGACCCAGTACTTC	CASLPTRWETQYF
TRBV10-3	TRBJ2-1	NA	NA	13	TGTGCCATCAGTGACGGAACCTCCAATGAGCAGTTCTTC	CAISDGTSNEQFF
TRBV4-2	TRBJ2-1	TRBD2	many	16	TGTGCCAGCAGCCAAGAATGGACTAGCGGGAGGAATGAGCAGTTCTTC	CASSQEWTSGRNEQFF
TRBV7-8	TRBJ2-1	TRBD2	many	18	TGTGCCAGCAGCTTGAGGGCTGGACTAGCGGGAGAAGGCGATGAGCAGTTCTTC	CASSLRAGLAGEGDEQFF
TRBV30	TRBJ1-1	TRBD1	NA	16	TGTGCCTGGAGTGTCCCGGGACAGGGGCGCCTAAGGGAAGCTTTCTTT	CAWSVPGQGRLREAFF
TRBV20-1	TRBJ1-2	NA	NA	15	TGCAGTGCTCGGGGGGCGGACACACACAACTATGGCTACACCTTC	CSARGADTHNYGYTF